What follows are 17 T cell receptor beta chains derived from one specimen sequenced in a study of molecular identifiers for immune sequencing clone quantification. TCRdb reprocessed the PCR reads via MiXCR and lists one record per CDR3 protein. Of 600,000 to 650,000 distinct CDR3 sequences listed, around 20% are singletons. Sequencing was performed on naive CD8+ T cells from blood, with Jurkat cell RNA spiked in. The sample's subset: FACS-sorted CD8+CD4-CCR7+CD45RA+ naive T cells. The receptors come from a human donor in good health. Some libraries in this study had Jurkat cell RNA spiked in.

In its sample, this clonotype was seen a few times. The gene calls are TRBV28 and TRBJ2-7, with a weak D call TRBD1 (6 bases). The CDR3 spans 14 residues. Deletions cut 5 bases from V and 1 base from J, with 12 bases between. The germline V gene encodes CDR1 MDHEN and CDR2 SYDVKM. The DNA of the CDR3 is TGTGCCAGCAGTCCATACGACAGGTCCTACGAGCAGTACTTC. Encoded protein: CASSPYDRSYEQYF. Filled out from reference TRBV28 and TRBJ2-7, the complete variable domain reads DVKVTQSSRYLVKRTGEKVFLECVQDMDHENMFWYRQDPGLGLRLIYFSYDVKMKEKGDIPEGYSVSREKKERFSLILESASTNQTSMYLCASSPYDRSYEQYFGPGTRLTVT.

This clonotype came up a few times. The rearrangement joins TRBV4-3 to TRBJ2-7; maybe TRBD2 (6 bases). This CDR3 contains 16 residues. V lost 0 bases to trimming and J lost 2 bases, with 14 bases between them. Germline V lookup: CDR1 LGHNA, CDR2 YSLEER. The chain's CDR3 is CASSQDRTSGPYEQYF. CDR3 DNA: TGCGCCAGCAGCCAAGATCGAACCAGCGGGCCCTACGAGCAGTACTTC.

This clonotype was recorded a few times. The V and J genes are TRBV29-1 and TRBJ2-7; TRBD1 matches at 7 bases. The V and J ends lost 3 bases and 0 bases, in that order; junction bases with no gene match: 5. Germline-derived CDR1 and CDR2 are SQVTM and ANQGSEA. The CDR3 extends over 14 amino acids. CDR3 DNA sequence: TGCAGCGTTGAGAAGGGACAGCCCTCCTACGAGCAGTACTTC. This sequence encodes CSVEKGQPSYEQYF.

In its sample, this clonotype was seen many times. The CDR3 region has the DNA TGTGCCAGCAGCTTTGTGGCAGACCTTGAAGCTTTCTTT. Translation: CASSFVADLEAFF. The chain joins TRBV7-9 to TRBJ1-1; no clear D gene. V lost 3 bases and J 7 bases, leaving 12 bases between the germline ends. CDR1 and CDR2 (germline): SEHNR, FQNEAQ (reference sequence). The CDR3 is made up of 13 amino acids.

This clonotype was observed a handful of times. The chain is built from TRBV11-2 and TRBJ2-5, with 10 positions matching TRBD2. The CDR3 has 16 amino acids. V shed 1 base and J 5 bases; nucleotides not matched to a gene: 7. Germline values: CDR1 SGHAT, CDR2 FQNNGV. The CDR3 loop is CASSLGWTSGQETQYF. CDR3 DNA: TGTGCCAGCAGCTTAGGTTGGACTAGCGGCCAGGAGACCCAGTACTTC. Full variable domain (missing parts from reference TRBV11-2 and TRBJ2-5): EAGVAQSPRYKIIEKRQSVAFWCNPISGHATLYWYQQILGQGPKLLIQFQNNGVVDDSQLPKDRFSAERLKGVDSTLKIQPAKLEDSAVYLCASSLGWTSGQETQYFGPGTRLLVL.

Notes on this clonotype: Just one base apart from a much larger clone, this may be a read error. The rearrangement uses TRBV6-1 and TRBJ2-2; D is perhaps TRBD1 (6 bases). Germline CDR1 reads MNHNS; CDR2 reads SASEGT. The CDR3 consists of 15 residues. The CDR3 loop reads CASSEEWGRTGERFF. The CDR3, as DNA: TGTGCCAGCAGTGAAGAGTGGGGGCGGACCGGGGAGCGGTTTTTT.

This clonotype was found many times. This sequence joins TRBV6-2 or TRBV6-3 and TRBJ1-1; 7 positions agree with TRBD1. After removal of 7 bases from V and 3 bases from J, the junction contained 17 bases not matched to a gene. Germline V CDR1 and CDR2: MNHEY, SVGEGT. The CDR3 spans 17 residues. As DNA, the CDR3 is TGTGCCAGCACTTTTGACAGGGAAAAACGATCGGACACTGAAGCTTTCTTT. Its translation is CASTFDREKRSDTEAFF.

This clonotype was counted between two and nine times. The final CDR3 position lacks the conserved phenylalanine or tryptophan, pointing to a likely read error. CDR3 nucleotide sequence: TGCGCCAGCAGCCAGATGACAGGGCCTGAGACCCAGTACATC. Its translation is CASSQMTGPETQYI. The V call is TRBV4-3, the J call TRBJ2-5; 7 nucleotides match TRBD1. Germline V gene data show CDR1 as LGHNA and CDR2 as YSLEER. This CDR3 has 14 residues. With V trimmed by 3 bases and J by 5 bases, 6 bases remained unmatched.

There are many counts of this clonotype. This chain uses TRBV6-5 with TRBJ2-5, with 8 bases aligning to TRBD1. Trimming removed 5 bases from V and 4 bases from J; junction bases left unmatched: 9. Germline V gene data show CDR1 as MNHEY and CDR2 as SVGAGI. There are 15 residues in the CDR3. CDR3: CASSQTGASGETQYF. The CDR3 bases are TGTGCCAGCAGTCAGACAGGGGCGTCGGGAGAGACCCAGTACTTC.

This clonotype was observed a few times. The rearrangement links TRBV27 to TRBJ2-3, with no clear D. Trimming shortened V by 1 base and J by 0 bases, and 11 bases separated the two germline ends. This CDR3 is 16 amino acids long. Per germline, CDR1 MNHEY and CDR2 SMNVEV (reference sequence). CDR3 sequence: CASSLFPATSTDTQYF. The CDR3 nucleotides read TGTGCCAGCAGTTTATTCCCAGCTACTAGCACAGATACGCAGTATTTT.

This clonotype showed up many times. The genes are TRBV14 and TRBJ2-7; maybe TRBD2 (5 bases). This CDR3 has 13 residues. Germline V gene data show CDR1 as SGHDN and CDR2 as FVKESK. V lost 4 bases and J lost 6, with 13 bases in between. This chain's CDR3 is CASSPGPRVEQYF. In nucleotides, the CDR3 is TGTGCCAGCAGCCCCGGGCCGCGGGTCGAGCAGTACTTC.

This clonotype has only a few counts. DNA of the CDR3: TGTGCCAGCATTGTGGGCCCTGACCAGGCCTACGAGCAGTACTTC. Protein: CASIVGPDQAYEQYF. The chain links TRBV6-2 or TRBV6-3 to TRBJ2-7; D remains ambiguous. Between the trimmed V and J ends, which lost 7 bases and 2 bases, there was a span of 18 bases. The germline V gene has CDR1 MNHEY and CDR2 SVGEGT. CDR3 size: 15 residues.

This clonotype appeared many times. V usage is TRBV7-8 and J usage is TRBJ2-3; D gene unclear. The germline V gene has CDR1 SGHVS and CDR2 FQNEAQ. The CDR3 loop spans 14 amino acids. The V gene lost 5 bases and the J gene lost 1 base, with 10 bases spanning the gap. The CDR3 bases are TGTGCCAGCAGCCGCCTTTTAGGCACAGATACGCAGTATTTT. This codes for CASSRLLGTDTQYF.

The chain has TRBV30 and TRBJ2-7; 10 bases fit TRBD2. Per germline, CDR1 GTSNPN and CDR2 SVGIG (reference sequence). With V trimmed by 1 base and J by 3 bases, 6 bases remained unmatched. The CDR3 contains 15 residues. CDR3 sequence reads: CAWSDLGLASYEQYF. The CDR3 region has the DNA TGTGCCTGGAGTGACTTGGGACTAGCGAGCTACGAGCAGTACTTC.

This clonotype has at least ten counts. This chain joins TRBV4-3 and TRBJ2-3; D not certain. This CDR3 region has 15 residues. V shed 1 base and J shed 3 bases, with 11 bases lying between them. CDR1 is LGHNA and CDR2 is YSLEER in the germline V gene. The CDR3, as DNA: TGCGCCAGCAGCCAAGGGCGGACCCGGACAGATACGCAGTATTTT. This encodes CASSQGRTRTDTQYF.

A few counts support this clonotype. The chain couples TRBV28 to TRBJ1-5; possible D gene TRBD1, 6 bases. The CDR3 runs to 15 residues. Germline lookup yields CDR1 MDHEN and CDR2 SYDVKM. With 3 bases removed from V and 1 base from J, the gap between germline ends came to 10 bases. The CDR3 region is CASSFRGLSNQPQHF. The CDR3, as DNA: TGTGCCAGCAGTTTCAGGGGCCTCAGCAATCAGCCCCAGCATTTT.

This clonotype was observed many times. The chain couples TRBV6-5 to TRBJ2-2; D may be TRBD2 (5 bases). The CDR3 is 17 residues long. CDR1 and CDR2 (germline): MNHEY, SVGAGI. V was shortened by 0 bases and J by 0 bases, with 11 bases between the two germline ends. The CDR3 DNA reads TGTGCCAGCAGTTACTCGTACAAACTAGCGAACACCGGGGAGCTGTTTTTT. Protein product: CASSYSYKLANTGELFF.